Listed below are T cell receptor beta chains from one sample, sequenced in a study of molecular identifiers for immune sequencing clone quantification. From the PCR reads, TCRdb called clonotypes with MiXCR, one entry per CDR3 protein. The sample yields around 470,000 distinct CDR3 sequences, less than 30% seen once. The sample taken for sequencing was naive CD8+ T cells from blood, with Jurkat cell RNA spiked in. Receptor source: a human donor in good health. Some libraries in this study had Jurkat cell RNA spiked in. Each CDR3 is given with its conserved first and last residue. Each record gives: D gene, J gene, clone size, V gene, CDR3 DNA, CDR3 protein. A D gene is named only where the DNA matches it firmly. Part of the rows lack a size; the others show once, few, many or a class for expanded clones.

D gene: TRBD1
J gene: TRBJ1-1
clone size: .
V gene: TRBV27
CDR3 DNA: TGTGCCAGTAAACCGACAGGGTATGCTGAAGCTTTCTTT
CDR3 protein: CASKPTGYAEAFF

D gene: .
J gene: TRBJ1-6
clone size: many
V gene: TRBV25-1
CDR3 DNA: TGTGCCAGCAGTCCTTCAGCCAAACGCACCGCTTATAATTCACCCCTCCACTTT
CDR3 protein: CASSPSAKRTAYNSPLHF

D gene: TRBD1
J gene: TRBJ1-4
clone size: .
V gene: TRBV20-1
CDR3 DNA: TGCAGTGCTAGGGGACAGGGGGGTAGTGCGACTAATGAAAAACTGTTTTTT
CDR3 protein: CSARGQGGSATNEKLFF

D gene: .
J gene: TRBJ2-1
clone size: .
V gene: TRBV11-2
CDR3 DNA: TGTGCCAGCAGCCCAACAACAAATTACAATGAGCAGTTCTTC
CDR3 protein: CASSPTTNYNEQFF

D gene: .
J gene: TRBJ1-5
clone size: .
V gene: TRBV6-6
CDR3 DNA: TGTGCCAGCAGTTACTCCGACGGAAACAATCAGCCCCAGCATTTT
CDR3 protein: CASSYSDGNNQPQHF

D gene: .
J gene: TRBJ2-3
clone size: .
V gene: TRBV20-1
CDR3 DNA: TGCAGTGCTAAGGGGGGTCTCCCAGCTACGCAGTATTTT
CDR3 protein: CSAKGGLPATQYF

D gene: .
J gene: TRBJ2-2
clone size: many
V gene: TRBV5-1
CDR3 DNA: TGCGCCACTTGGGAAGGAGGGACCTATAACACCGGGGAGCTGTTTTTT
CDR3 protein: CATWEGGTYNTGELFF

D gene: TRBD1
J gene: TRBJ2-1
clone size: .
V gene: TRBV6-2/TRBV6-3
CDR3 DNA: TGTGCCAGCACCCCCCGGGACAGCTACATCTACAATGAGCAGTTCTTC
CDR3 protein: CASTPRDSYIYNEQFF

D gene: .
J gene: TRBJ2-5
clone size: .
V gene: TRBV27
CDR3 DNA: TGTGCCAGCAGTTTAGGAGGGGGGCTGGAGACCCAGTACTTC
CDR3 protein: CASSLGGGLETQYF

D gene: .
J gene: TRBJ2-7
clone size: .
V gene: TRBV4-3
CDR3 DNA: TGCGCCAGCAGCCAAGATCGGGAACGACTTAGCTACGAGCAGTACTTC
CDR3 protein: CASSQDRERLSYEQYF

D gene: .
J gene: TRBJ2-3
clone size: .
V gene: TRBV19
CDR3 DNA: TGTGCCAGTAGTATAGGGGGGGTCCTGGATACGCAGTATTTT
CDR3 protein: CASSIGGVLDTQYF